This entry lists 18 T cell receptor beta chains sequenced from one sample in a study of cytomegalovirus exposure and HLA in healthy donors (dated by TCRdb to 2015 to 2018). Library preparation used the immunoSEQ multiplex PCR assay. A mixture of 60 forward primers for TCR Vbeta segments and 13 reverse primers for TCR Jbeta segments was used in the multiplex PCR. Imported from immuneACCESS, the table was reduced by TCRdb to in-frame sequences with V and J called. These copies leave out some clones; in studies compared against another copy, an unresolved V gene accounts for under half, and the cause of the remainder is not known. The sample table shows some 150,000 clones, and 75% are seen once. The ten largest make up about 3.5% of the sample. Sequenced material: PBMCs. The receptors derive from a man aged 35 to 55 in good health and CMV-seronegative.

The V call is TRBV19, the J call TRBJ1-3, with unresolved D. The CDR3 extends over 14 amino acids. The ends were cut back, 7 bases at V and 0 bases at J, with 10 bases in the middle. Germline lookup yields CDR1 LNHDA and CDR2 SQIVND (reference sequence). The CDR3 DNA reads TGTGCCAGTAATGAGGGTGGCTCTGGAAACACCATATATTTT. Protein sequence: CASNEGGSGNTIYF.

The V gene is TRBV11-2, the J gene TRBJ2-3, with 13 bases matching TRBD2. V lost 0 bases and J lost 2; bases outside the gene matches: 5. In germline, CDR1 is SGHAT, CDR2 FQNNGV. The CDR3 sequence is 18 residues long. The CDR3 coding sequence is TGTGCCAGCAGCTTAGATGTCGGACTAGCGGGGGACACAGATACGCAGTATTTT. This encodes CASSLDVGLAGDTDTQYF. The full variable domain, its missing parts supplied by reference TRBV11-2 and TRBJ2-3, is EAGVAQSPRYKIIEKRQSVAFWCNPISGHATLYWYQQILGQGPKLLIQFQNNGVVDDSQLPKDRFSAERLKGVDSTLKIQPAKLEDSAVYLCASSLDVGLAGDTDTQYFGPGTRLTVL.

On this clone itself: The junction and the germline gene differ at one end; a read error may be behind it. The chain's CDR3 is CASSDSGQGFGNTIYF. The CDR3 region has the DNA TGTGCCAGCAGTGACTCGGGACAGGGGTTTGGAAACACCATATATTTT. J is TRBJ1-3 and V is TRBV6-6; 10 positions agree with TRBD1. CDR1 and CDR2 from the germline V gene are MNHNY and SVGAGI (reference sequence). The CDR3 is 16 residues long.

The chain employs TRBV7-8 and TRBJ2-3; 10 nucleotides match TRBD2. Germline CDR1 SGHVS, CDR2 FQNEAQ. After removal of 2 bases from V and 2 bases from J, the junction contained 10 bases not matched to a gene. The CDR3 has 18 amino acids. The CDR3 DNA reads as TGTGCCAGCAGCTTACTCCCTAGCGGGGGTGATAACACAGATACGCAGTATTTT. Residues: CASSLLPSGGDNTDTQYF.

The chain joins TRBV11-2 to TRBJ2-5; maybe TRBD1 (6 bases). The V and J ends lost 5 bases and 5 bases respectively, with 12 bases between them. The CDR3 loop spans 13 amino acids. Germline V gives CDR1 SGHAT, CDR2 FQNNGV. CDR3 in amino acids: CASSPQGMETQYF. DNA of the CDR3: TGTGCCAGCAGCCCCCAGGGGATGGAGACCCAGTACTTC.

The rearrangement joins TRBV9 to TRBJ1-3; D call uncertain. The V end lost 0 bases, the J end lost 0 bases, and 13 bases lay between the germline ends. CDR1 is SGDLS and CDR2 is YYNGEE in the germline V gene. The CDR3 length is 17 residues. CDR3 sequence (DNA): TGTGCCAGCAGCGTAGATGTATGGGCGAACTCTGGAAACACCATATATTTT. It encodes CASSVDVWANSGNTIYF.

This chain joins TRBV7-2 and TRBJ2-3; 10 positions match TRBD1. The CDR3 is 16 amino acids. With 3 bases clipped from V and 5 bases from J, the junction kept 8 bases outside the gene matches. In germline, CDR1 is SGHTA, CDR2 FQGNSA. CDR3 sequence (DNA): TGTGCCAGCAGCTTGAAAGGGACAGGGGCATTAGATACGCAGTATTTT. Encoded protein: CASSLKGTGALDTQYF.

This clone has only a few counts. The chain uses TRBV6-5 and TRBJ1-6; possibly TRBD1 for D (5 bases). This CDR3 comprises 14 residues. CDR1 and CDR2 (germline): MNHEY, SVGAGI. Between the trimmed V and J ends, which lost 2 bases and 7 bases, there was a span of 9 bases. CDR3 DNA sequence: TGTGCCAGCAGTTACGGGGCAGGGAATTCACCCCTCCACTTT. It codes for CASSYGAGNSPLHF.

This clone was counted once. Here the CDR3 DNA reads TGTGCCAGCAGTGACGCGGGGGCCGATACGCAGTATTTT. As protein: CASSDAGADTQYF. The rearrangement uses TRBV25-1 and TRBJ2-3; D is possibly TRBD2 (7 bases). The V end was cut by 3 bases, the J end by 6 bases, with 10 bases between. The V gene's germline CDR1 is MGHDK and CDR2 SYGVNS. The CDR3 spans 13 residues.

The V gene is TRBV19, the J gene TRBJ2-5; D is possibly TRBD2 (7 bases). The CDR3 spans 16 residues. Germline CDR1 LNHDA, CDR2 SQIVND (reference sequence). Deletions cut 2 bases from V and 2 bases from J, with 15 bases between. The CDR3 nucleotides are TGTGCCAGTAGTATAAGGCGGGGGCCCCCACAAGAGACCCAGTACTTC. Its translation is CASSIRRGPPQETQYF.

This chain joins TRBV2 and TRBJ1-1, with D uncertain. This CDR3 spans 13 amino acids. V gave up 8 bases and J gave up 2 bases, with 12 bases separating them. Looked up from germline, CDR1 is SNHLY and CDR2 is FYNNEI. CDR3 in amino acids: CASAVTVNTEAFF. The DNA for the CDR3 is TGTGCCAGCGCGGTTACGGTTAACACTGAAGCTTTCTTT.

The CDR3 loop is CASSPPKGTQHF. CDR3 sequence (DNA): TGTGCCAGCTCACCACCGAAGGGGACCCAGCATTTT. The chain recombines TRBV18 with TRBJ1-5, with a weak D call TRBD1 (5 bases). Per germline, CDR1 KGHSH and CDR2 LQKENI. Trimming removed 0 bases at V and 11 bases at J, with 8 bases between. The CDR3 spans 12 residues.

The sample holds a few counts of this clone. The CDR3 spells CASSLASGGASRVQYF. The CDR3 DNA reads TGTGCCAGCAGCTTGGCATCCGGGGGGGCCTCCCGGGTGCAGTACTTC. V and J are TRBV5-5 and TRBJ2-7; 8 bases align to TRBD2. Germline V CDR1 and CDR2: SGHKS, YYEKEE (reference sequence). The CDR3 sequence is 16 residues long. With V trimmed by 0 bases and J by 9 bases, 14 bases remained unmatched. Full variable domain (remainder filled in from reference TRBV5-5 and TRBJ2-7): DAGVTQSPTHLIKTRGQQVTLRCSPISGHKSVSWYQQVLGQGPQFIFQYYEKEERGRGNFPDRFSARQFPNYSSELNVNALLLGDSALYLCASSLASGGASRVQYFGPGTRLTVT.

The chain recombines TRBV7-2 with TRBJ1-4; perhaps TRBD1 as D (5 bases). The V end was cut by 1 base, the J end by 8 bases, with 11 bases between. Germline CDR1 SGHTA, CDR2 FQGNSA. The CDR3 is 14 amino acids. CDR3: CASSLGRQWEKLFF. The CDR3 bases are TGTGCCAGCAGCTTAGGTAGACAGTGGGAAAAACTGTTTTTT.

The rearrangement links TRBV6-6 to TRBJ1-1, with D possibly matching TRBD1 (5 bases). V lost 8 bases and J 6 bases, leaving 19 bases between the germline ends. The CDR3 covers 14 residues. Germline CDR1 reads MNHNY; CDR2 reads SVGAGI (reference sequence). CDR3: CASGPAGTGAEAFF. The CDR3 DNA reads as TGTGCCAGCGGGCCAGCGGGGACGGGGGCTGAAGCTTTCTTT.

The rearrangement links TRBV7-9 to TRBJ2-2; TRBD1 is a possible D gene (6 bases). V was trimmed by 6 bases and J by 0 bases, leaving 11 bases between them. CDR1 and CDR2 (germline): SEHNR, FQNEAQ (reference sequence). The CDR3 totals 15 residues. CDR3 nucleotides: TGTGCCAGCAGAAAACAGGGCGCGAACACCGGGGAGCTGTTTTTT. Amino acid sequence: CASRKQGANTGELFF.

The CDR3 DNA sequence: TGTGCCAGCAGCTTCACAGGGGTTGGGCCGGATACGCAGTATTTT. This gives the protein CASSFTGVGPDTQYF. V gene TRBV5-8 combines with J gene TRBJ2-3, with TRBD1 identical over 7 bases. CDR1 SGHTS and CDR2 YDEGEE come from the germline V gene. CDR3 length: 15 residues. Trimming took 2 bases from V and 6 from J; bases not matched to a gene: 9.

The genes are TRBV10-2 and TRBJ2-3; TRBD2 matches 9 bases. V shed 6 bases and J 4 bases; nucleotides not matched to a gene: 5. The CDR3 sequence is 14 residues long. CDR1 and CDR2 from the germline V gene are WSHSY and SAAADI. Here the CDR3 reads CASRYTSGPDTQYF. The CDR3 nucleotides are TGCGCCAGCAGATACACTAGCGGGCCAGATACGCAGTATTTT.